This TCR beta chain derives from a study of T cell responses to AZD1222 COVID-19 vaccine (dated by TCRdb to the early 2020s). For the wider study: AZD1222 recipients with second doses at about 4 weeks or about 12 weeks were pooled, because spike-specific TCR depth and breadth did not differ between schedules. Trial participants were enrolled into age subgroups of 18-55, 56-69 and 70-plus years, which contained about 150, 28 and 57 TCR-sequenced participants, respectively. TCR sequencing covered 233 trial participants: about 210 given two doses of AZD1222 and about 26 given two doses of MenACWY control vaccine.

For this clone: This clone's antigen is unknown. Base qualities were left out, and no much larger clone turns up one base away.

The junction carries 14 bases between V and J, which are trimmed by 6 bases and 9 bases respectively. The CDR3, cysteine through phenylalanine, is 12 amino acids long. Just the 36-base CDR3 DNA is kept, in frame starting at base 1. CDR1 and CDR2, per the germline V gene, are MGHDK and SYGVNS. The CDR3 regions of human TCRbeta chains were subjected to immunosequencing. Per the source publication's procedure: Repertoire TCRs were checked for matches against a reference library of SARS-CoV-2-specific TCRs that had been generated using the MIRA antigen-specificity platform. Breadth meant the fraction of unique TCRs that were SARS-CoV-2-associated, whereas depth meant the fraction of total T cells that were SARS-CoV-2-associated. Using the MIRA data, every spike-specific TCR was mapped to the spike region that the TCR reacted to and assigned to either a CD4 or a CD8 class. Log10-transformed breadth and depth values were compared by one-way ANOVA with Sidak's multiple comparisons tests. TCRdb holds this immuneACCESS table with in-frame rearrangements only. Some clones are missing; in checked studies, unresolved V genes explain under half, and the rest has no known cause. V and J calls and clone size come straight from that table; D and trimming were deduced from the DNA. Within this sample are around 95,000 clones, with just under 90% of them counted one time only. 15% to 20% of the sample is held by the ten biggest clonotypes.

This specimen's time point label, per the study, means: baseline before first vaccination. Vaccinee samples were obtained from the UK trials COV001 and COV002, which included a single-blind randomized controlled phase 2/3 trial of AZD1222 (ChAdOx1 nCoV-19) in healthy adults. Trial participant PBMC samples were collected at day 0 and day 28 after the second dose for TCRbeta chain sequencing. Study-wide findings and limitations: Participants were mostly white British and included more females than males, and it was suggested by the authors that clonal diversity may have been underestimated. The vaccine-associated CD4 TCRs covered the entire spike protein, and the dominant responses fell in regions 160-218 and 743-854. The 56-69-year group was small, and its depth increase did not reach significance, likely because of low power. No day 14 peak-response samples were available, so repertoires were characterized only after the peak T cell response. Reportedly, close to half of the unique spike-specific TCRs recognized epitopes lying outside the regions that are mutated in the B.1.351 and B.1.1.7 variants. Conclusions about previously exposed vaccinees were limited because only 5 or 6 AZD1222 recipients were SARS-CoV-2 seropositive at baseline. Spike-specific TCR breadth and depth rose significantly after two AZD1222 doses compared with day 0 and with MenACWY recipients.

Here the sequenced sample was peripheral blood, taken on day 0 of AZD1222 vaccination. In this chain, TRBV25-1 is recombined with TRBJ2-5; TRBD2 might be the D gene, on 5 matching bases. The clonotype comes from an adult in good health. The DNA reads TGTGCCAGCAGGAAAGGCTCAGCGGCCCAGTACTTC. Protein translation: CASRKGSAAQYF.